This T cell receptor beta chain was sequenced for a study of response to subunit inactivated influenza vaccine. Points from the study as a whole: Authors suggested few new T cells are recruited by each seasonal influenza vaccination.

The CDR3 consists of 16 residues. Germline V gene data show CDR1 as DFQATT and CDR2 as SNEGSKA (reference sequence). With V trimmed by 0 bases and J by 4 bases, 6 bases remained unmatched. Each CDR3 protein gets one entry after TCRdb re-called the RT-PCR reads with MiXCR. This table has hundreds of thousands of distinct CDR3 sequences, 12% appearing once. As for this clonotype: What it recognizes is unknown.

The source was PBMCs from blood, collected on the day of vaccination. The chain links TRBV20-1 to TRBJ1-6; 7 bases align to TRBD1. This TCR was recovered from a man between 50 and 59 years old who received an inactivated influenza vaccine. The CDR3 loop reads CSARDFLQGYNSPLHF. The CDR3 DNA follows: TGCAGTGCTAGAGATTTCTTACAGGGGTATAATTCACCCCTCCACTTT.